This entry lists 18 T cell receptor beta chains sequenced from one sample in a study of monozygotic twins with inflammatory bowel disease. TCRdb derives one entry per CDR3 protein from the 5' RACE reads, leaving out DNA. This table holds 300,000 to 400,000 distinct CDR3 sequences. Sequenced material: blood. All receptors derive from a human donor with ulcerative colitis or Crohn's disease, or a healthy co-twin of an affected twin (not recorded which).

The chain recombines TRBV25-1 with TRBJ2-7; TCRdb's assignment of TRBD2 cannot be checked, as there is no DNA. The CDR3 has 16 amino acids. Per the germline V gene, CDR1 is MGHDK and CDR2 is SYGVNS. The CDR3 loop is CASSGSLGTAYYEQYF.

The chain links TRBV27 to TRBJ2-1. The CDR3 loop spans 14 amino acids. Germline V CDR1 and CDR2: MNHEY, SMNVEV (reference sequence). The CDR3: CASSLDSPRNEQFF.

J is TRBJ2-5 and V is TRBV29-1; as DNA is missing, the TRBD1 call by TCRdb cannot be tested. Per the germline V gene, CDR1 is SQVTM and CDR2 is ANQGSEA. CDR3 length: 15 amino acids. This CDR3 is CSVEEGQGGGETQYF.

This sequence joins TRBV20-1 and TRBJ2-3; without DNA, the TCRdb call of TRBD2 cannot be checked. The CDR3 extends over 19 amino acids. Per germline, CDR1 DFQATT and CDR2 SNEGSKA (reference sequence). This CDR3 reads CSASLSPSGFQGYTDTQYF.

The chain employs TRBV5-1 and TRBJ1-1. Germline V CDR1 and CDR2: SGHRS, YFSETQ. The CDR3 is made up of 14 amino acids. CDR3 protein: CASSLFGSSIEAFF.

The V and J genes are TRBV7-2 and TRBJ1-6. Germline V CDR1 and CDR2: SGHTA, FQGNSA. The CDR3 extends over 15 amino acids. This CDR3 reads CASSRPLGEGAPLHF.

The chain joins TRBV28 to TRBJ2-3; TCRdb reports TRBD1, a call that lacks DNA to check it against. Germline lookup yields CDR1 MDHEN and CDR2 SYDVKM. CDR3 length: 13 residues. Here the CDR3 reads CASREGAPDTQYF.

The CDR3 here is CASSSNPTGVRNQPQHF. V and J are TRBV6-2 or TRBV6-3 and TRBJ1-5; TCRdb gives TRBD1 as the D gene, but with no DNA this cannot be confirmed. CDR3 length: 17 amino acids. Germline V gene data show CDR1 as MNHEY and CDR2 as SVGEGT.

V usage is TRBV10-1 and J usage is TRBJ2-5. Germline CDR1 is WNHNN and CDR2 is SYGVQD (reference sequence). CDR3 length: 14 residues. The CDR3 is CASSDSGLLGTQYF.

CDR3 amino acids: CASSAGTGERDEQYF. The gene calls are TRBV19 and TRBJ2-7; TCRdb gives TRBD1 as the D gene, but with no DNA this cannot be confirmed. The CDR3 consists of 15 residues. CDR1 and CDR2 (germline): LNHDA, SQIVND (reference sequence).

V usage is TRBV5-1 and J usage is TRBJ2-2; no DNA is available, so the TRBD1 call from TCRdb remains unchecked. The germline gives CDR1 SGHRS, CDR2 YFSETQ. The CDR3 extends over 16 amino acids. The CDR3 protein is CASSLRRDRGFGELFF.

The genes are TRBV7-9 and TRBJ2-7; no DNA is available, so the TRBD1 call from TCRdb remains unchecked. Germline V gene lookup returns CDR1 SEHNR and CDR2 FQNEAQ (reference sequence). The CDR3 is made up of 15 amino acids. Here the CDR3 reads CASSSTRQGSYEQYF.

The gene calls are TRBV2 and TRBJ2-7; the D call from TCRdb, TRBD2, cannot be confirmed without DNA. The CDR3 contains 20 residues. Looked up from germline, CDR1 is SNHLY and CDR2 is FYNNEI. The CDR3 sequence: CASSEVGGWLAGGSSYEQYF. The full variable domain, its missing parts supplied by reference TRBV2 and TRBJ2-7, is EPEVTQTPSHQVTQMGQEVILRCVPISNHLYFYWYRQILGQKVEFLVSFYNNEISEKSEIFDDQFSVERPDGSNFTLKIRSTKLEDSAMYFCASSEVGGWLAGGSSYEQYFGPGTRLTVT.

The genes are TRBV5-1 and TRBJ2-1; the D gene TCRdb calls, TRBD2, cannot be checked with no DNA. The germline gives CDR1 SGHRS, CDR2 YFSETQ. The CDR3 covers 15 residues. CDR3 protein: CASSFTSGGNNEQFF.

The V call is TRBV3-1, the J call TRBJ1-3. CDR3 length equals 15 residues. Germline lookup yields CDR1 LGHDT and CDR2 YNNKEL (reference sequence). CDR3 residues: CASSQGEGAGNTIYF.

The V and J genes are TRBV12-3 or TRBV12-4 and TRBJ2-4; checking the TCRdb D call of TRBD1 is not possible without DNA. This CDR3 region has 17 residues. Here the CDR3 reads CASSVGQGSLAKNMQYF.

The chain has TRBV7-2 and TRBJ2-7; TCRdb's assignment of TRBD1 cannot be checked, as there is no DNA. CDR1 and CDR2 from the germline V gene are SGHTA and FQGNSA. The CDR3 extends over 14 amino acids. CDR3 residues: CASRGDRGLHEQYF.

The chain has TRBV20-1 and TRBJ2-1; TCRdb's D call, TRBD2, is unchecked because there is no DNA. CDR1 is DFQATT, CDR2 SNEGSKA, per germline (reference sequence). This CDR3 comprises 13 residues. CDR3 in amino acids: CSAWTSDNNEQFF.